Presented here are 18 T cell receptor beta chains from one specimen sequenced in a study of cytomegalovirus exposure and HLA in healthy donors. PCR used 60 Vbeta primers and 13 Jbeta primers. Using immunoSEQ multiplex PCR, the repertoire was profiled, and TCRdb retains in-frame clones only, with some absent. This repertoire includes around 100,000 clones. Specimen: PBMCs. Source of these receptors: a man between 40 and 49 years old in good health and CMV-seronegative.

The CDR3 reads CSVAGGQGPTDEQFF. The CDR3 DNA is TGCAGCGTTGCCGGGGGACAGGGCCCAACGGATGAGCAGTTCTTC. This chain connects TRBV29-1 to TRBJ2-1; TRBD1 aligns across 9 bases. CDR3 length: 15 amino acids. Germline V gene lookup returns CDR1 SQVTM and CDR2 ANQGSEA. The V and J ends lost 4 bases and 8 bases, in that order; junction bases with no gene match: 12.

In regard to this clone: The sample contains more than one DNA sequence encoding this CDR3. Written as DNA, the CDR3 is TGTGCCAGTAGTCACCGGGGAGCATACAATGAGCAGTTCTTC. Its translation is CASSHRGAYNEQFF. The rearrangement links TRBV19 to TRBJ2-1, with a weak D call TRBD2 (5 bases). The V and J ends lost 5 bases and 4 bases respectively, with 12 bases between them. This CDR3 is 14 amino acids long. Germline V CDR1 and CDR2: LNHDA, SQIVND (reference sequence).

The V call is TRBV6-5, the J call TRBJ1-6; D is unclear. The CDR3 runs 15 residues. With 7 bases removed from V and 6 bases from J, the gap between germline ends came to 16 bases. Germline V gene lookup returns CDR1 MNHEY and CDR2 SVGAGI. The CDR3 protein is CASTQSPSANSPLHF. The CDR3 DNA reads TGTGCCAGCACCCAGTCCCCGTCCGCTAATTCACCCCTCCACTTT.

The J gene is TRBJ1-2, the V gene TRBV27, with 8 bases lining up with TRBD1. The CDR3 sequence is 15 residues long. Germline CDR1 and CDR2: MNHEY and SMNVEV (reference sequence). After removal of 2 bases from V and 6 bases from J, the junction contained 8 bases not matched to a gene. The CDR3 DNA follows: TGTGCCAGCAGTTTAACGAAAGGACAGGGAAATGGCTACACCTTC. It encodes CASSLTKGQGNGYTF.

The chain employs TRBV6-5 and TRBJ1-3, with a tentative D call TRBD1 (6 bases). The germline CDR1 and CDR2 sequences are MNHEY and SVGAGI. Between the trimmed V and J ends, which lost 10 bases and 2 bases, there was a span of 15 bases. This CDR3 region has 14 residues. The DNA of the CDR3 is TGTGCCACCCGGAAGACAGGCACTGGAAACACCATATATTTT. Translated: CATRKTGTGNTIYF.

The chain uses TRBV6-6 and TRBJ2-2, with 7 bases aligning to TRBD1. Per the germline V gene, CDR1 is MNHNY and CDR2 is SVGAGI (reference sequence). This CDR3 is 15 amino acids long. Unmatched junction bases numbered 8, after V lost 4 bases and J lost 6 bases. The CDR3, as DNA: TGTGCCAGCAGTTCTCGAGACAGGGCCCCCGGGGAGCTGTTTTTT. Encoded protein: CASSSRDRAPGELFF.

The chain joins TRBV2 to TRBJ2-3, with D possibly being TRBD2 (7 bases). This CDR3 contains 13 residues. CDR1 and CDR2 from the germline V gene are SNHLY and FYNNEI. V dropped 9 bases and J dropped 5 bases, with 15 bases sitting between them. CDR3 sequence: CARGGGSEDTQYF. CDR3 coding DNA: TGTGCCAGGGGCGGGGGCTCGGAAGATACGCAGTATTTT.

This CDR3 reads CASKGLAGDGWREQFF. DNA of the CDR3: TGTGCCAGTAAGGGACTAGCGGGAGACGGGTGGCGTGAGCAGTTCTTC. The chain links TRBV19 to TRBJ2-1, with TRBD2 identical over 14 bases. The trim removed 7 bases at V and 9 bases at J, leaving 11 bases unmatched. The CDR3 is 16 residues long. Germline lookup yields CDR1 LNHDA and CDR2 SQIVND (reference sequence).

The chain links TRBV7-9 to TRBJ2-5; 7 nucleotides agree with TRBD1. The J call is in doubt because the DNA end fits TRBJ2-7 better. Germline CDR1 reads SEHNR; CDR2 reads FQNEAQ (reference sequence). CDR3 length equals 15 residues. CDR3 region: CASSLARTGTYEQYF. DNA of the CDR3: TGTGCCAGCAGCTTAGCACGGACAGGTACTTACGAGCAGTACTTC.

The CDR3 loop reads CASRRGGEETQYF. The CDR3 DNA reads as TGCGCCAGCAGGCGGGGAGGGGAAGAGACCCAGTACTTC. The V gene is TRBV5-1, the J gene TRBJ2-5; 7 positions agree with TRBD2. Germline CDR1 SGHRS, CDR2 YFSETQ. J lost 3 bases, V lost 5 bases, and 4 bases had no gene match. The CDR3 sequence is 13 residues long.

The V and J genes are TRBV30 and TRBJ2-1; TRBD2 is a possible D gene (6 bases). This CDR3 is built from 16 residues. From germline, CDR1 is GTSNPN and CDR2 SVGIG (reference sequence). Trimming removed 3 bases at V and 1 base at J, with 16 bases between. The CDR3 protein is CAWRSGRGKSYNEQFF. As DNA, the CDR3 is TGTGCCTGGAGGAGCGGGCGGGGTAAATCCTACAATGAGCAGTTCTTC.

This chain joins TRBV27 and TRBJ1-2, with TRBD1 matching over 8 bases. This CDR3 is 14 amino acids long. CDR1 and CDR2 from the germline V gene are MNHEY and SMNVEV (reference sequence). Trimming removed 3 bases from V and 4 bases from J; junction bases left unmatched: 4. This CDR3 reads CASSFGTGFYGYTF. The DNA of the CDR3 is TGTGCCAGCAGTTTCGGGACAGGCTTCTATGGCTACACCTTC.

The V and J genes are TRBV28 and TRBJ2-5, with TRBD1 identical over 8 bases. The CDR3 is made up of 15 amino acids. The germline gives CDR1 MDHEN, CDR2 SYDVKM. The ends lost 5 bases at V and 2 bases at J; junction bases unmatched: 7. The CDR3 loop is CASSVAGQGQETQYF. The CDR3 DNA sequence: TGTGCCAGCAGTGTGGCAGGACAGGGACAAGAGACCCAGTACTTC.

The chain carries TRBV5-1 and TRBJ2-5; maybe TRBD1 (6 bases). The CDR3 has 17 residues. Germline V gene lookup returns CDR1 SGHRS and CDR2 YFSETQ. Trimming cost V 4 bases and J 4 bases, with 23 bases left between them. CDR3 DNA: TGCGCCAGCAGCGCTTCGGTGGGCAGGGGTAGTGGAGAGACCCAGTACTTC. Protein: CASSASVGRGSGETQYF. Filled out from reference TRBV5-1 and TRBJ2-5, the complete variable domain reads KAGVTQTPRYLIKTRGQQVTLSCSPISGHRSVSWYQQTPGQGLQFLFEYFSETQRNKGNFPGRFSGRQFSNSRSEMNVSTLELGDSALYLCASSASVGRGSGETQYFGPGTRLLVL.

The chain joins TRBV6-5 to TRBJ2-1; 11 bases fit TRBD2. The CDR3 is 15 residues long. Germline loops: CDR1 MNHEY, CDR2 SVGAGI. V gave up 6 bases and J gave up 7 bases; unmatched junction bases: 8. CDR3 coding DNA: TGTGCCAGCAGACCAGGGACTAGCGGAGGGAATGAGCAGTTCTTC. It yields the protein CASRPGTSGGNEQFF.

V is TRBV6-5 and J is TRBJ1-5; no clear D gene. CDR1 and CDR2 (germline): MNHEY, SVGAGI. V shed 6 bases and J shed 2 bases, with 11 bases lying between them. This CDR3 has 14 amino acids. The CDR3: CASRALGGNQPQHF. The CDR3, as DNA: TGTGCCAGCAGGGCCCTCGGGGGCAATCAGCCCCAGCATTTT.

The chain joins TRBV6-1 to TRBJ1-4; D gene ambiguous. CDR3 length: 13 residues. Germline CDR1 and CDR2: MNHNS and SASEGT. The V end lost 2 bases, the J end lost 6 bases, and 7 bases lay between the germline ends. CDR3 DNA sequence: TGTGCCAGCAGTGAACGGAGGGATGAAAAACTGTTTTTT. This codes for CASSERRDEKLFF.

This chain links TRBV30 with TRBJ1-2; 7 bases fit TRBD1. The CDR3 consists of 14 residues. CDR1 and CDR2 (germline): GTSNPN, SVGIG (reference sequence). V shed 2 bases, J shed 1 base, and the junction held 4 bases outside the gene matches. The CDR3 DNA follows: TGTGCCTGGAGTAGGGACAGCTTTAACTATGGCTACACCTTC. Residues: CAWSRDSFNYGYTF.